This is a list of T cell receptor beta chains from one sample in a study of blood T cells in healthy people across ages. TCRdb re-called the 5' RACE reads with MiXCR, one entry per CDR3 protein. The sample has under 750,000 distinct CDR3 sequences, roughly 48% seen once; the top ten hold 20% to 25%. Sequencing was performed on blood. Every receptor here comes from a man at least 80 years old in good health. Both conserved end residues are part of each CDR3. D genes are given only for firm matches. Clone size is given for some rows only: seen once, a few or many times, or a class if the clone is expanded.

CDR3nt	CDR3aa	d_gene	j_gene	abundance	v_gene
TGTGCCAGCAGTTCAAGCGGGAGAGATTCAGATACGCAGTATTTT	CASSSSGRDSDTQYF	TRBD2	TRBJ2-3	-	TRBV6-6
TGCGCCAGCAGCCAAGATTGGGAGAGTAATGGCTACACCTTC	CASSQDWESNGYTF	-	TRBJ1-2	-	TRBV4-3
TGTGCCAGCAGCGGGGACAGAGAAGAGACCCAGTACTTC	CASSGDREETQYF	TRBD1	TRBJ2-5	few	TRBV7-2
TGCGCCAGCGGCTTGGACGGAGCTCAGCCCCAGCATTTT	CASGLDGAQPQHF	-	TRBJ1-5	-	TRBV5-1
TGTGCCAGCAGTGAAGCGGGGGCACGCGGCTATGGCTACACCTTC	CASSEAGARGYGYTF	-	TRBJ1-2	-	TRBV2
TGCGCCAGCAGCTTGGATCTAGAAAGCAGGTACGAGCAGTACTTC	CASSLDLESRYEQYF	-	TRBJ2-7	-	TRBV5-1
TGTGCCAGCAGTCCGCGGAGGGGAGGCGGTGAAAAACTGTTTTTT	CASSPRRGGGEKLFF	-	TRBJ1-4	-	TRBV27
TGTGCCAGCAGCCAATCAGGCGGGACTAGCCGACAAGAGACCCAGTACTTC	CASSQSGGTSRQETQYF	TRBD2	TRBJ2-5	-	TRBV3-1
TGTGCCAGCAGGCCTAGCGGGGATCCCGCGAACACCGGGGAGCTGTTTTTT	CASRPSGDPANTGELFF	TRBD2	TRBJ2-2	-	TRBV12-3/TRBV12-4
TGCAGTGCTAGGGCCCGACTAGCAGGCCACGAGCAGTACTTC	CSARARLAGHEQYF	TRBD2	TRBJ2-7	-	TRBV20-1
TGTGCCAGCAGTCCCGGGACATCGGTCTACGAGCAGTACTTC	CASSPGTSVYEQYF	-	TRBJ2-7	few	TRBV6-2/TRBV6-3
TGCGCCAGCAGCACGGGACTAGCGGGAGTTGAGCAGTTCTTC	CASSTGLAGVEQFF	TRBD2	TRBJ2-1	few	TRBV5-1
TGTGCCACCAGTGGAGGACTAGTCCCAGAGACCCAGTACTTC	CATSGGLVPETQYF	TRBD2	TRBJ2-5	-	TRBV24-1
TGTGCCAGCAGCCCCCCAGGGGCCGCCGTGGGGAATGAGCAGTTCTTC	CASSPPGAAVGNEQFF	-	TRBJ2-1	-	TRBV3-1
TGTGCCAGCAGCGCGGACCAGAACACTGAAGCTTTCTTT	CASSADQNTEAFF	-	TRBJ1-1	-	TRBV7-2
TGTGCCAGCAGCCTCGACAGGGGGCTGACTAACGAAAAACTGTTTTTT	CASSLDRGLTNEKLFF	TRBD1	TRBJ1-4	once	TRBV7-9
TGTGCCAGCAGCTTGTTTGCGGGAGCTGGAGATACGCAGTATTTT	CASSLFAGAGDTQYF	TRBD2	TRBJ2-3	-	TRBV11-2
TGCGCCAGCAGCCAAGCTGCAACCACAGATACGCAGTATTTT	CASSQAATTDTQYF	-	TRBJ2-3	few	TRBV4-1
TGCGCCAGCAGCTTGGCACCGGGGGTCAGCGGGAGGGCGACAGATACGCAGTATTTT	CASSLAPGVSGRATDTQYF	TRBD2	TRBJ2-3	-	TRBV5-1
TGTGCCAGCAGTCTGATGGGACTAGCGGGAGATACGCAGTATTTT	CASSLMGLAGDTQYF	TRBD2	TRBJ2-3	few	TRBV2
TGTGCCAGCAGTCTGGGACGGTCCTACAATGAGCAGTACTTC	CASSLGRSYNEQYF	-	TRBJ2-7	-	TRBV12-3/TRBV12-4
TGCAGCGTTGAAGATTCAGGGCCGAGCACAGATACGCAGTATTTT	CSVEDSGPSTDTQYF	-	TRBJ2-3	few	TRBV29-1
TGTGCCAGCAGTCCGAGGACAGATCCTAACTATGGCTACACCTTC	CASSPRTDPNYGYTF	-	TRBJ1-2	-	TRBV6-1
TGTGCCAGCAGCTTAGCGCTCGGAGAAGAGACCCAGTACTTC	CASSLALGEETQYF	-	TRBJ2-5	few	TRBV7-2
TGTGCCAGCACCCCGACAGGGCGTCATTCACCCCTCCACTTT	CASTPTGRHSPLHF	TRBD1	TRBJ1-6	-	TRBV12-3/TRBV12-4
TGTGCCAGCAGCTCCCACCGCGCTAGCGGGGGTGGGGGAGATACGCAGTATTTT	CASSSHRASGGGGDTQYF	TRBD2	TRBJ2-3	-	TRBV7-2